This is a list of T cell receptor beta chains from one sample in a study of blood T cell repertoires in COVID-19. Clones were sequenced by immunoSEQ multiplex PCR, and TCRdb holds only the in-frame ones, with some missing. The table shows 12,000 to 15,000 clones, with around 88% occurring only once. Sample: peripheral blood. These receptors all come from a human donor in a cohort sampled during active COVID-19. Both conserved end residues are part of each CDR3. A D gene is named only where the DNA matches it firmly. Clone size is given for some rows only: seen once, a few or many times, or a class if the clone is expanded.

D: NA
size: NA
V: TRBV5-1
J: TRBJ2-2
CDR3: CASSLEEGVYTGELFF
DNA: TGCGCCAGCAGCTTGGAGGAGGGTGTTTACACCGGGGAGCTGTTTTTT

D: NA
size: NA
V: TRBV19
J: TRBJ1-3
CDR3: CASTALNRLISGNTIYF
DNA: TGTGCCAGTACTGCCCTGAACAGGCTTATCTCTGGAAACACCATATATTTT

D: TRBD2
size: NA
V: TRBV5-4
J: TRBJ2-3
CDR3: CASSFPGTNTDTQYF
DNA: TGTGCCAGCAGCTTTCCCGGGACTAACACAGATACGCAGTATTTT

D: TRBD2
size: NA
V: TRBV27
J: TRBJ2-3
CDR3: CASSLGGLARDTQYF
DNA: TGTGCCAGCAGTTTGGGGGGACTAGCGAGAGATACGCAGTATTTT

D: NA
size: NA
V: TRBV6-5
J: TRBJ2-7
CDR3: CASTLSPGSYEQYF
DNA: TGTGCCAGCACCCTCAGCCCGGGCTCCTACGAGCAGTACTTC

D: TRBD2
size: NA
V: TRBV5-4
J: TRBJ2-7
CDR3: CASSFSGSVTYEQYF
DNA: TGTGCCAGCAGCTTTAGCGGGAGTGTCACCTACGAGCAGTACTTC

D: TRBD2
size: NA
V: TRBV9
J: TRBJ2-2
CDR3: CASSPQGLAGDTGELFF
DNA: TGTGCCAGCAGCCCCCAGGGACTAGCGGGAGACACCGGGGAGCTGTTTTTT

D: TRBD1
size: NA
V: TRBV28
J: TRBJ1-1
CDR3: CASSLPTTGVNTEAFF
DNA: TGTGCCAGCAGTCTCCCCACGACAGGGGTGAACACTGAAGCTTTCTTT

D: TRBD1
size: few
V: TRBV7-9
J: TRBJ2-7
CDR3: CASRSDRGLTYEQYF
DNA: TGTGCCAGCAGATCAGACAGGGGCCTTACCTACGAGCAGTACTTC

D: TRBD1
size: NA
V: TRBV5-1
J: TRBJ2-7
CDR3: CASSFWQGVTYEQYF
DNA: TGCGCCAGCAGCTTTTGGCAGGGGGTCACCTACGAGCAGTACTTC

D: TRBD2
size: NA
V: TRBV30
J: TRBJ2-7
CDR3: CAWSRAGDYSYEQYF
DNA: TGTGCCTGGAGTAGAGCGGGGGACTACTCCTACGAGCAGTACTTC

D: NA
size: NA
V: TRBV15
J: TRBJ1-2
CDR3: CATSRDPGFNYGYTF
DNA: TGTGCCACCAGCAGAGATCCAGGCTTTAACTATGGCTACACCTTC

D: TRBD2
size: once
V: TRBV23-1
J: TRBJ2-7
CDR3: CASSQSARLAGAYEQYF
DNA: TGCGCCAGCAGTCAGTCCGCCCGACTAGCGGGAGCCTACGAGCAGTACTTC

D: NA
size: NA
V: TRBV19
J: TRBJ1-4
CDR3: CASSWQGGEKLFF
DNA: TGTGCCAGTAGTTGGCAGGGAGGGGAAAAACTGTTTTTT

D: TRBD2
size: NA
V: TRBV11-3
J: TRBJ2-1
CDR3: CASSFEVAGGRDEQFF
DNA: TGTGCCAGCAGCTTTGAAGTAGCGGGGGGTAGGGATGAGCAGTTCTTC

D: TRBD2
size: NA
V: TRBV28
J: TRBJ2-3
CDR3: CASLAGGSDTQYF
DNA: TGTGCCTCGCTAGCGGGAGGGTCGGATACGCAGTATTTT

D: TRBD2
size: few
V: TRBV7-2
J: TRBJ2-7
CDR3: CASSLSGGTYEQYF
DNA: TGTGCCAGCAGCTTATCGGGGGGGACCTACGAGCAGTACTTC

D: NA
size: NA
V: TRBV6-5
J: TRBJ1-2
CDR3: CASRDRTAFNYGYTF
DNA: TGTGCCAGCAGAGATAGGACAGCATTTAACTATGGCTACACCTTC

D: TRBD1
size: NA
V: TRBV5-1
J: TRBJ2-7
CDR3: CASSLGQGAYEQYF
DNA: TGCGCCAGCAGCTTGGGGCAGGGGGCTTACGAGCAGTACTTC

D: TRBD1
size: NA
V: TRBV10-3
J: TRBJ2-7
CDR3: CAISGGTDYEQYF
DNA: TGTGCCATCAGTGGGGGGACAGACTACGAGCAGTACTTC

D: TRBD1
size: NA
V: TRBV19
J: TRBJ1-2
CDR3: CASTIDRGYYGYTF
DNA: TGTGCCAGTACAATTGACAGGGGTTACTATGGCTACACCTTC

D: NA
size: NA
V: TRBV5-1
J: TRBJ2-7
CDR3: CASSVRTESYEQYF
DNA: TGCGCCAGCAGCGTACGGACTGAATCCTACGAGCAGTACTTC

D: TRBD1
size: NA
V: TRBV5-1
J: TRBJ1-2
CDR3: CASSSPSGTGGLRGYGYTF
DNA: TGCGCCAGCAGCTCCCCTTCCGGGACAGGGGGCTTGAGGGGCTATGGCTACACCTTC

D: TRBD2
size: NA
V: TRBV27
J: TRBJ2-3
CDR3: CASRRLAGELDTQYF
DNA: TGTGCCAGCAGACGACTAGCGGGAGAATTAGATACGCAGTATTTT

D: NA
size: NA
V: TRBV27
J: TRBJ2-1
CDR3: CASSFGGPLYNEQFF
DNA: TGTGCCAGCAGTTTCGGCGGGCCTCTATACAATGAGCAGTTCTTC

D: TRBD2
size: medium-sized
V: TRBV10-2
J: TRBJ2-7
CDR3: CASSEVGGPSPYEQYF
DNA: TGCGCCAGCAGTGAAGTGGGAGGGCCCAGTCCGTACGAGCAGTACTTC

D: NA
size: NA
V: TRBV7-3
J: TRBJ2-5
CDR3: CASSPTGIGETQYF
DNA: TGTGCCAGCAGCCCTACAGGGATTGGGGAGACCCAGTACTTC

D: TRBD2
size: NA
V: TRBV15
J: TRBJ2-7
CDR3: CATSASGSSYEQYF
DNA: TGTGCCACCAGCGCTAGCGGGAGCTCCTACGAGCAGTACTTC

D: NA
size: NA
V: TRBV2
J: TRBJ1-1
CDR3: CASKRERTEAFF
DNA: TGTGCCAGCAAGAGGGAGAGGACTGAAGCTTTCTTT

D: NA
size: once
V: TRBV30
J: TRBJ1-4
CDR3: CAWSVKGWDEKLFF
DNA: TGTGCCTGGAGTGTAAAGGGGTGGGATGAAAAACTGTTTTTT

D: NA
size: NA
V: TRBV11-3
J: TRBJ2-5
CDR3: CASSRESGSQETQYF
DNA: TGTGCCAGCAGCCGTGAATCTGGCAGCCAAGAGACCCAGTACTTC

D: NA
size: NA
V: TRBV3-1/TRBV3-2
J: TRBJ1-2
CDR3: CASSQDSAGNYGYTF
DNA: TGTGCCAGCAGCCAAGATTCGGCAGGGAACTATGGCTACACCTTC

D: NA
size: NA
V: TRBV7-8
J: TRBJ2-7
CDR3: CASSLARGREQYF
DNA: TGTGCCAGCAGCTTAGCGCGCGGGCGAGAGCAGTACTTC

D: NA
size: NA
V: TRBV7-3
J: TRBJ1-1
CDR3: CASSLDTRGGTEAFF
DNA: TGTGCCAGCAGCTTAGACACCCGGGGGGGCACTGAAGCTTTCTTT

D: TRBD2
size: NA
V: TRBV5-4
J: TRBJ2-3
CDR3: CASSLLAGGITDTQYF
DNA: TGTGCCAGCAGCTTGTTAGCGGGAGGGATCACAGATACGCAGTATTTT

D: TRBD2
size: NA
V: TRBV12-5
J: TRBJ2-3
CDR3: CASATGGPATDTQYF
DNA: TGTGCTAGTGCCACGGGAGGACCGGCCACAGATACGCAGTATTTT

D: NA
size: NA
V: TRBV6-5
J: TRBJ2-7
CDR3: CASRSRGGVGYEQYF
DNA: TGTGCCAGCAGATCGAGGGGGGGAGTAGGTTACGAGCAGTACTTC

D: TRBD2
size: NA
V: TRBV28
J: TRBJ2-3
CDR3: CASSLGKILLAGGQYPTDTQYF
DNA: TGTGCCAGCAGTTTGGGGAAAATTTTACTAGCGGGAGGACAATACCCCACAGATACGCAGTATTTT

D: NA
size: once
V: TRBV29-1
J: TRBJ2-7
CDR3: CSVVPLSAREQYF
DNA: TGCAGCGTTGTCCCACTCTCCGCGCGCGAGCAGTACTTC

D: TRBD2
size: NA
V: TRBV5-4
J: TRBJ2-3
CDR3: CASSSGLAGARLQYF
DNA: TGTGCCAGCAGCTCCGGACTAGCGGGGGCCCGTCTTCAGTATTTT

D: TRBD1
size: NA
V: TRBV23-1
J: TRBJ1-5
CDR3: CAITGALYSNQPQHF
DNA: TGCGCCATTACAGGGGCCCTCTATAGCAATCAGCCCCAGCATTTT

D: TRBD2
size: NA
V: TRBV2
J: TRBJ2-7
CDR3: CASSEGTSEYF
DNA: TGTGCCAGCAGTGAAGGGACTAGTGAGTACTTC

D: TRBD2
size: once
V: TRBV7-3
J: TRBJ2-3
CDR3: CASSLNPSGRGTDTQYF
DNA: TGTGCCAGCAGCTTAAACCCTAGCGGGAGGGGCACAGATACGCAGTATTTT

D: TRBD1
size: NA
V: TRBV5-4
J: TRBJ1-2
CDR3: CASSLGGGEYGYTF
DNA: TGTGCCAGCAGCTTAGGAGGGGGCGAGTATGGCTACACCTTC

D: TRBD1
size: NA
V: TRBV18
J: TRBJ1-1
CDR3: CASSPKNRDREAFF
DNA: TGTGCCAGCTCACCTAAAAACCGGGACAGGGAAGCTTTCTTT

D: TRBD1
size: NA
V: TRBV19
J: TRBJ2-7
CDR3: CASNPGTVIGYEQYF
DNA: TGTGCCAGTAATCCAGGGACAGTAATTGGCTACGAGCAGTACTTC

D: NA
size: NA
V: TRBV7-9
J: TRBJ2-6
CDR3: CASRDSSGANVLTF
DNA: TGTGCCAGCAGGGACAGCTCTGGGGCCAACGTCCTGACTTTC

D: NA
size: once
V: TRBV6-5
J: TRBJ2-3
CDR3: CASRPSEHTDTQYF
DNA: TGTGCCAGCAGACCTTCGGAGCACACAGATACGCAGTATTTT

D: NA
size: NA
V: TRBV12-3/TRBV12-4
J: TRBJ2-2
CDR3: CASSLRGAGELFF
DNA: TGTGCCAGCAGTCTCAGGGGCGCCGGGGAGCTGTTTTTT

D: TRBD1
size: NA
V: TRBV24-1
J: TRBJ2-6
CDR3: CATSDFETGPRGGANVLTF
DNA: TGTGCCACCAGTGATTTCGAGACAGGCCCCAGGGGGGGGGCCAACGTCCTGACTTTC

D: TRBD2
size: NA
V: TRBV2
J: TRBJ2-2
CDR3: CASSDWGGRADTGELFF
DNA: TGTGCCAGCAGTGACTGGGGCGGGAGGGCCGACACCGGGGAGCTGTTTTTT

D: TRBD1
size: NA
V: TRBV19
J: TRBJ1-5
CDR3: CASTKWGRGANQPQHF
DNA: TGTGCCAGTACTAAATGGGGCAGGGGGGCCAATCAGCCCCAGCATTTT

D: NA
size: NA
V: TRBV11-2
J: TRBJ1-3
CDR3: CASSLDRNTIYF
DNA: TGTGCCAGCAGCTTAGATCGGAACACCATATATTTT

D: TRBD1
size: NA
V: TRBV5-4
J: TRBJ2-5
CDR3: CASSFRQGQGQETQYF
DNA: TGTGCCAGCAGCTTTCGTCAGGGACAGGGTCAAGAGACCCAGTACTTC

D: NA
size: few
V: TRBV27
J: TRBJ1-5
CDR3: CASSSHTGGNQPQHF
DNA: TGTGCCAGCAGTTCCCATACAGGTGGAAATCAGCCCCAGCATTTT

D: TRBD1
size: NA
V: TRBV18
J: TRBJ2-3
CDR3: CASSPSGTGTDTQYF
DNA: TGTGCCAGCTCACCATCCGGGACAGGCACAGATACGCAGTATTTT

D: TRBD2
size: NA
V: TRBV10-3
J: TRBJ2-1
CDR3: CATGRANSGVYNEQFF
DNA: TGTGCCACCGGGAGGGCCAATAGCGGGGTGTATAATGAGCAGTTCTTC

D: NA
size: few
V: TRBV4-2
J: TRBJ2-1
CDR3: CASQETTGNEQFF
DNA: TGTGCCAGCCAGGAGACTACGGGCAATGAGCAGTTCTTC

D: TRBD2
size: NA
V: TRBV7-9
J: TRBJ2-1
CDR3: CASSGTGTAGLALQFF
DNA: TGTGCCAGCAGCGGCACCGGGACGGCGGGACTAGCGCTCCAGTTCTTC

D: TRBD1
size: NA
V: TRBV18
J: TRBJ2-1
CDR3: CASSPEGQVYNEQFF
DNA: TGTGCCAGCTCACCAGAGGGACAGGTCTACAATGAGCAGTTCTTC